The rows below give T cell receptor beta chains drawn from one sample of a study of blood T cell repertoires in COVID-19. The protocol was immunoSEQ multiplex PCR, while the TCRdb copy is restricted to in-frame clones and leaves out a portion. The repertoire holds around 170,000 clones, with around 88% as singletons. Source material: PBMCs or T cells enriched from blood (not recorded which). Receptors originate from a woman aged 25 to 39 who had recovered from COVID-19. CDR3s include the opening cysteine and the closing phenylalanine or tryptophan. Size is stated for part of the rows, as once, few or many counts, or as a class when the clone is expanded.

TRBV5-1,TRBJ2-2,.,CASTSTGQRNTGELFF
TRBV30,TRBJ2-3,.,CAWSVPRVADTQYF
TRBV6-4,TRBJ2-7,.,CARRLVTGHEQYF
TRBV5-1,TRBJ2-5,.,CASRQTGVQETQYF
TRBV11-2,TRBJ2-7,.,CASSPGQVSMNEQYF
TRBV28,TRBJ2-7,.,CASRNSGTDSYEQYF
TRBV11-2,TRBJ1-6,.,CASSLDRANSPLHF
TRBV25-1,TRBJ2-5,.,CASSESRTGGQETQYF
TRBV5-1,TRBJ1-2,.,CASSSGQVYGYTF
TRBV7-9,TRBJ1-2,.,CASSSRQGEQYGYTF
TRBV14,TRBJ2-1,.,CASSQGRVLAGEGNEQFF
TRBV2,TRBJ2-7,.,CASSQGLAGGGSYEQYF
TRBV3-1/TRBV3-2,TRBJ2-5,.,CASSLGTSGPQETQYF
TRBV28,TRBJ1-2,.,CASSLSGIGGYGYTF
TRBV10-3,TRBJ2-1,.,CAITRELGISYNEQFF
TRBV3-1/TRBV3-2,TRBJ2-3,.,CASSQPPGITDTQYF
TRBV29-1,TRBJ2-3,.,CSVEWQASTDTQYF
TRBV30,TRBJ2-5,.,CAWSEQGAQTQYF
TRBV29-1,TRBJ1-2,.,CSVHSGTKTF
TRBV5-7,TRBJ2-1,.,CASSLLLGGSGYNEQFF
TRBV4-2,TRBJ2-7,.,CASSQDQASRSYEQYF
TRBV21-1,TRBJ1-5,once,CASSKLNIYVSNQPQHF
TRBV19,TRBJ2-5,.,CASRDRGGHETQYF
TRBV18,TRBJ2-5,.,CASSPNVRGPQETQYF
TRBV5-4,TRBJ1-2,.,CASSIGQLQYGYTF
TRBV27,TRBJ2-3,once,CASSLGTLGTDTQYF
TRBV6-5,TRBJ1-6,.,CASRPDRGLNSPLHF
TRBV6-2/TRBV6-3,TRBJ2-2,.,CASSYRTSGTGELFF
TRBV7-8,TRBJ2-3,.,CASSLVAGTSGRRDTQYF
TRBV18,TRBJ2-1,.,CASSPSSGSYNEQFF
TRBV11-3,TRBJ2-3,.,CASSGDSTDTQYF
TRBV5-4,TRBJ1-1,once,CASSLLSDTEAFF
TRBV28,TRBJ2-2,.,CASTSPGTGVGELFF
TRBV29-1,TRBJ1-1,once,CSVVLPSAEAFF
TRBV28,TRBJ1-5,.,CASSSGQVNQPQHF
TRBV7-9,TRBJ2-1,.,CASSLTGSGEQFF
TRBV11-2,TRBJ2-1,once,CASSLASGCFF
TRBV19,TRBJ2-1,.,CASSIDPSIYNEQFF
TRBV5-4,TRBJ1-4,few,CASSHGGGGGTNEKLFF
TRBV28,TRBJ1-4,.,CASSLLARGEKLFF
TRBV7-9,TRBJ1-4,.,CASSFRQGANEKLFF
TRBV28,TRBJ1-2,.,CASSLGQLYGYTF
TRBV19,TRBJ2-1,.,CASRSYNEQFF
TRBV18,TRBJ2-3,once,CASSPDLAGGTDTQYF
TRBV11-3,TRBJ2-1,.,CASSLASAMDEQFF
TRBV9,TRBJ1-3,few,CASSVEDSSGNTIYF
TRBV5-1,TRBJ1-2,.,CASSLAGGHGYTF
TRBV28,TRBJ2-4,.,CASSAPARTSGSPKNIQYF
TRBV2,TRBJ2-1,.,CASSKTSGPYNEQFF
TRBV29-1,TRBJ2-7,few,CSVKRSSYEQYF
TRBV29-1,TRBJ2-2,.,CSVEERAGGNTGELFF
TRBV18,TRBJ2-1,few,CASSPPSGGDYNEQFF
TRBV13,TRBJ2-1,.,CASSSEREWNEQFF
TRBV5-6,TRBJ2-7,.,CASSLGGGQAYEQYF
TRBV2,TRBJ1-2,.,CASSESHNDGYTF
TRBV7-9,TRBJ2-7,.,CASSARTSRFEQYF
TRBV6-5,TRBJ1-4,.,CASGMTGWNEKLFF